A single sample gave rise to the 24 T cell receptor beta chains below, sequenced in a study of radiotherapy plus CTLA-4 blockade in lung cancer. Sequencing used immunoSEQ multiplex PCR; TCRdb keeps in-frame clones, though not all of them. Of roughly 70,000 clones listed, around 90% are singletons. The material was peripheral blood, obtained from a patient treated with radiotherapy plus ipilimumab. The receptor source for this set is a human donor with non-small cell lung cancer that progressed on radiotherapy plus ipilimumab.

The chain has TRBV5-4 and TRBJ2-2; D remains ambiguous. The V gene's germline CDR1 is SGHNT and CDR2 YYREEE (reference sequence). CDR3 length: 15 residues. V was pared by 0 bases and J by 3 bases, with 9 bases between. CDR3 in DNA: TGTGCCAGCAGCTTGGACCTAGGCTACACCGGGGAGCTGTTTTTT. It encodes CASSLDLGYTGELFF.

This chain joins TRBV19 and TRBJ1-2, with TRBD1 identical over 8 bases. Per the germline V gene, CDR1 is LNHDA and CDR2 is SQIVND (reference sequence). CDR3 length equals 15 residues. V was pared by 1 base and J by 4 bases, with 5 bases of the junction left unmatched. CDR3 nucleotide sequence: TGTGCCAGTAGTATAGGGGCAGGGGGCAGCTATGGCTACACCTTC. It codes for CASSIGAGGSYGYTF.

The V call is TRBV11-2, the J call TRBJ2-7, with 7 bases identical to TRBD1. With 4 bases clipped from V and 11 bases from J, the junction kept 8 bases outside the gene matches. Germline CDR1 reads SGHAT; CDR2 reads FQNNGV. The CDR3 consists of 12 residues. The CDR3 loop is CASSSDRDRKYF. DNA of the CDR3: TGTGCCAGCAGCTCGGACCGGGACAGAAAGTACTTC.

The chain links TRBV2 to TRBJ2-7, with TRBD1 identical over 7 bases. Germline V CDR1 and CDR2: SNHLY, FYNNEI. CDR3 length equals 15 residues. V dropped 6 bases and J dropped 3; count of bases not matched to a gene: 11. The CDR3 is CASRETQTGNYEQYF. The CDR3 nucleotides are TGTGCCAGCAGAGAAACCCAGACAGGGAACTACGAGCAGTACTTC.

The chain uses TRBV11-3 and TRBJ2-7, with D perhaps TRBD2 (5 bases). CDR1 and CDR2 (germline): SGHNT, YENEEA. The V gene lost 0 bases and the J gene lost 6 bases, with 9 bases spanning the gap. CDR3 length: 13 residues. The CDR3 coding sequence is TGTGCCAGCAGCTTAGAAGAGGGTGGCGAGCAGTACTTC. It encodes CASSLEEGGEQYF.

The V gene is TRBV2, the J gene TRBJ1-5; TRBD1 matches at 7 bases. The junction had 15 bases not matched to a gene; V was cut back by 4 bases and J by 0 bases. CDR3 length: 19 amino acids. CDR1 is SNHLY and CDR2 is FYNNEI in the germline V gene. CDR3 sequence reads: CASSVLFGTDFYSNQPQHF. As DNA, the CDR3 is TGTGCCAGCAGTGTGCTATTCGGGACAGACTTTTATAGCAATCAGCCCCAGCATTTT.

The rearrangement links TRBV29-1 to TRBJ2-1; D is uncertain. The CDR3 spans 12 residues. Per germline, CDR1 SQVTM and CDR2 ANQGSEA. V gave up 0 bases and J gave up 8 bases, with 8 bases separating them. CDR3 sequence: CSVEDQVDEQFF. The CDR3 DNA follows: TGCAGCGTTGAAGATCAGGTCGATGAGCAGTTCTTC.

This CDR3 is CASSRQVPLSYGYTF. CDR3 coding DNA: TGTGCCAGCAGTAGACAGGTCCCTCTCTCCTATGGCTACACCTTC. This chain joins TRBV28 and TRBJ1-2, with a possible D match to TRBD1 (6 bases). CDR1 and CDR2 from the germline V gene are MDHEN and SYDVKM. Deletions cut 5 bases from V and 4 bases from J, with 17 bases between. The length of the CDR3 is 15 residues.

V usage is TRBV5-4 and J usage is TRBJ2-1; unclear D gene. V shed 1 base and J shed 0 bases, with 8 bases lying between them. Germline-derived CDR1 and CDR2 are SGHNT and YYREEE (reference sequence). This CDR3 contains 15 residues. The CDR3 sequence: CASSLSVNSYNEQFF. In nucleotides, the CDR3 is TGTGCCAGCAGCTTGTCTGTTAACTCCTACAATGAGCAGTTCTTC.

The chain uses TRBV11-2 and TRBJ2-4; D unresolved. The CDR3 totals 19 residues. Germline CDR1 SGHAT, CDR2 FQNNGV. With 0 bases removed from V and 0 bases from J, the gap between germline ends came to 18 bases. The CDR3 reads CASSLDIGSQILAKNIQYF. In DNA, the CDR3 is TGTGCCAGCAGCTTAGATATTGGGTCGCAAATCCTAGCCAAAAACATTCAGTACTTC.

The gene calls are TRBV11-2 and TRBJ2-7; D assignment may be TRBD1 or TRBD2 (5 bases each). Germline V gene lookup returns CDR1 SGHAT and CDR2 FQNNGV. The CDR3 spans 14 residues. Deletions cut 0 bases from V and 6 bases from J, with 12 bases between. CDR3 protein: CASSLERGRVEQYV. The DNA for the CDR3 is TGTGCCAGCAGCTTAGAGAGGGGTCGGGTCGAGCAGTACGTC.

This sequence joins TRBV7-9 and TRBJ2-5; the D gene is possibly TRBD2 (9 bases). Germline-derived CDR1 and CDR2 are SEHNR and FQNEAQ (reference sequence). There are 18 residues in the CDR3. With 5 bases removed from V and 2 bases from J, the gap between germline ends came to 24 bases. The CDR3 sequence is CASSPLLRGLAGQETQYF. The CDR3 DNA reads as TGTGCCAGCAGCCCACTACTCAGGGGGCTAGCGGGGCAAGAGACCCAGTACTTC.

The V call is TRBV25-1, the J call TRBJ2-7; D call uncertain. The CDR3 totals 15 residues. Trimming removed 10 bases at V and 3 bases at J, with 22 bases between. Germline V gene lookup returns CDR1 MGHDK and CDR2 SYGVNS. CDR3: CAILLENYRFYEQYF. Here the CDR3 DNA reads TGTGCCATCCTTCTGGAGAATTATAGGTTCTACGAGCAGTACTTC.

The gene calls are TRBV19 and TRBJ2-7; tentative D call: TRBD2 (5 bases). This CDR3 is 13 amino acids long. Trimming pared 3 bases from V and 4 bases from J, leaving 10 bases between. Germline values: CDR1 LNHDA, CDR2 SQIVND (reference sequence). The CDR3 DNA is TGTGCCAGTAGTATGGGCCGGACTTACGAGCAGTACTTC. The encoded protein is CASSMGRTYEQYF.

This sequence joins TRBV14 and TRBJ1-2, with 7 bases fitting TRBD1. This CDR3 has 15 amino acids. The trim removed 7 bases at V and 2 bases at J, leaving 10 bases unmatched. Looked up from germline, CDR1 is SGHDN and CDR2 is FVKESK. In nucleotides, the CDR3 is TGTGCCAGCAACGAACGACAGGGAGGCAACTATGGCTACACCTTC. Its protein product is CASNERQGGNYGYTF.

This chain joins TRBV27 and TRBJ1-5; no firm D call. There are 15 residues in the CDR3. The ends were cut back, 5 bases at V and 3 bases at J, with 14 bases in the middle. Germline assignment: CDR1 MNHEY and CDR2 SMNVEV (reference sequence). The CDR3 sequence is CASSPYREDNQPQHF. The CDR3 DNA follows: TGTGCCAGCAGTCCGTACCGGGAGGACAATCAGCCCCAGCATTTT.

This clone was recorded only once. The V call is TRBV28, the J call TRBJ2-7; D unclear. The V gene lost 8 bases and the J gene lost 4 bases, with 21 bases spanning the gap. This CDR3 contains 15 residues. Germline V gene data show CDR1 as MDHEN and CDR2 as SYDVKM. CDR3 in DNA: TGTGCCAGCTTGGACCGTGAACGTCGTGGGTACGAGCAGTACTTC. This sequence encodes CASLDRERRGYEQYF. The full variable domain, completed using reference TRBV28 and TRBJ2-7, is DVKVTQSSRYLVKRTGEKVFLECVQDMDHENMFWYRQDPGLGLRLIYFSYDVKMKEKGDIPEGYSVSREKKERFSLILESASTNQTSMYLCASLDRERRGYEQYFGPGTRLTVT.

The table lists this clone with a count of one. The chain uses TRBV28 and TRBJ1-2; no definite D call. V was clipped by 6 bases and J by 8 bases, with 16 bases between them. This CDR3 region has 13 residues. The germline V gene has CDR1 MDHEN and CDR2 SYDVKM. The CDR3 region has the DNA TGTGCCAGCAGCCCTGACCCTAAACGGGGCTACACCTTC. Protein product: CASSPDPKRGYTF.

The genes are TRBV2 and TRBJ1-3, with D tentatively TRBD1 (6 bases). The germline gives CDR1 SNHLY, CDR2 FYNNEI. CDR3 size: 16 residues. The ends were cut back, 7 bases at V and 3 bases at J, with 19 bases in the middle. This CDR3 is CASTRDNRAGGNTIYF. The CDR3 DNA is TGTGCCAGCACCCGAGATAACAGGGCAGGTGGAAACACCATATATTTT. The complete variable domain, with remaining parts taken from reference TRBV2 and TRBJ1-3, reads EPEVTQTPSHQVTQMGQEVILRCVPISNHLYFYWYRQILGQKVEFLVSFYNNEISEKSEIFDDQFSVERPDGSNFTLKIRSTKLEDSAMYFCASTRDNRAGGNTIYFGEGSWLTVV.

This clone has more than one count but fewer than ten. The rearrangement links TRBV28 to TRBJ1-3, with unresolved D. V lost 8 bases and J lost 2, with 19 bases in between. This CDR3 comprises 16 residues. Germline CDR1 and CDR2: MDHEN and SYDVKM. CDR3 sequence reads: CASAVWEGLPGNTIYF. The DNA for the CDR3 is TGTGCCAGCGCTGTCTGGGAGGGCTTACCTGGAAACACCATATATTTT. Together with reference TRBV28 and TRBJ1-3, the CDR3 gives the full variable domain: DVKVTQSSRYLVKRTGEKVFLECVQDMDHENMFWYRQDPGLGLRLIYFSYDVKMKEKGDIPEGYSVSREKKERFSLILESASTNQTSMYLCASAVWEGLPGNTIYFGEGSWLTVV.

This chain joins TRBV19 and TRBJ1-1; 8 bases are shared with TRBD1. Losses at the gene ends were 3 bases for V and 0 bases for J; bases not matched to a gene: 6. CDR3 size: 16 residues. Germline assignment: CDR1 LNHDA and CDR2 SQIVND (reference sequence). The CDR3 reads CASSILGQGMNTEAFF. CDR3 DNA: TGTGCCAGTAGTATTCTCGGACAGGGCATGAACACTGAAGCTTTCTTT. Looking up the rest from reference TRBV19 and TRBJ1-1 gives the full variable domain: DGGITQSPKYLFRKEGQNVTLSCEQNLNHDAMYWYRQDPGQGLRLIYYSQIVNDFQKGDIAEGYSVSREKKESFPLTVTSAQKNPTAFYLCASSILGQGMNTEAFFGQGTRLTVV.

This chain joins TRBV7-9 and TRBJ2-5, with D perhaps matching TRBD1 (6 bases). CDR1 is SEHNR, CDR2 FQNEAQ, per germline (reference sequence). The CDR3 is 15 residues long. Trimming removed 5 bases at V and 4 bases at J, with 17 bases between. This chain's CDR3 is CASSATGSGGETQYF. The CDR3 nucleotides read TGTGCCAGCAGCGCAACAGGGTCGGGTGGAGAGACCCAGTACTTC.

This clone has ten or more counts. This sequence joins TRBV5-1 and TRBJ2-1, with 8 positions matching TRBD2. V dropped 3 bases and J dropped 8; count of bases not matched to a gene: 10. The CDR3 is 15 residues long. From germline, CDR1 is SGHRS and CDR2 YFSETQ. The CDR3 DNA reads TGCGCCAGCAGCTCGGGACTAGGGGATGGTGATGAGCAGTTCTTC. It translates to CASSSGLGDGDEQFF.

The rearrangement joins TRBV6-1 to TRBJ2-7, with 7 bases fitting TRBD1. Germline trimming cut 10 bases from V and 7 bases from J; bases unmatched to any gene: 13. This CDR3 comprises 13 residues. CDR1 and CDR2 (germline): MNHNS, SASEGT. CDR3 sequence reads: CATRDSSLWEQYV. The CDR3 DNA reads TGTGCCACCAGGGACAGCTCCCTTTGGGAGCAGTACGTC.